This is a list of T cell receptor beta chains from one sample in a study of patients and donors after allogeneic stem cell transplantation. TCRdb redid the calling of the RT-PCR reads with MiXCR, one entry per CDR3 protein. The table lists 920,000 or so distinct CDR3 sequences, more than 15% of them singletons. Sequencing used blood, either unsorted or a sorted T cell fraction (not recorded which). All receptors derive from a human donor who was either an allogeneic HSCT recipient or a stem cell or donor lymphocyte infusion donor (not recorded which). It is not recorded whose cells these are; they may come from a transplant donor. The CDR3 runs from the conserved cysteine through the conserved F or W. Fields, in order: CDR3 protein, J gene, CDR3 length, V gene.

CDR3aa: CASSPGLAGAFGSYNEQFF
j_gene: TRBJ2-1
len: 19
v_gene: TRBV5-1

CDR3aa: CASSESGLLTQYF
j_gene: TRBJ2-5
len: 13
v_gene: TRBV25-1

CDR3aa: CASSQVAGGVHEQFF
j_gene: TRBJ2-1
len: 15
v_gene: TRBV3-1

CDR3aa: CSVDSPSGRGNEQFF
j_gene: TRBJ2-1
len: 15
v_gene: TRBV20-1

CDR3aa: CASSSWGATTGELFF
j_gene: TRBJ2-2
len: 15
v_gene: TRBV12-3/TRBV12-4

CDR3aa: CASRDRGGTYEQYF
j_gene: TRBJ2-7
len: 14
v_gene: TRBV5-1

CDR3aa: CSAGTGSLNTEAFF
j_gene: TRBJ1-1
len: 14
v_gene: TRBV29-1

CDR3aa: CASIIDRGGTEAFF
j_gene: TRBJ1-1
len: 14
v_gene: TRBV6-1

CDR3aa: CASSVGRENTEAFF
j_gene: TRBJ1-1
len: 14
v_gene: TRBV5-1

CDR3aa: CSASSAHTEAFF
j_gene: TRBJ1-1
len: 12
v_gene: TRBV20-1

CDR3aa: CASSLSRGWGNEQFF
j_gene: TRBJ2-1
len: 15
v_gene: TRBV5-6

CDR3aa: CASSYGTGFGGETQYF
j_gene: TRBJ2-5
len: 16
v_gene: TRBV6-5

CDR3aa: CSVPVLAENTGELFF
j_gene: TRBJ2-2
len: 15
v_gene: TRBV29-1

CDR3aa: CASSRDRAASQPQHF
j_gene: TRBJ1-5
len: 15
v_gene: TRBV6-1

CDR3aa: CAWSKGLSSGNTIYF
j_gene: TRBJ1-3
len: 15
v_gene: TRBV30

CDR3aa: CASSLIGSLSIPPDTQYF
j_gene: TRBJ2-3
len: 18
v_gene: TRBV11-1

CDR3aa: CASSHPTSGGSVQYF
j_gene: TRBJ2-7
len: 15
v_gene: TRBV4-2

CDR3aa: CSAAGTDLSPPLHF
j_gene: TRBJ1-6
len: 14
v_gene: TRBV20-1

CDR3aa: CASSDAGAAGTQYF
j_gene: TRBJ2-5
len: 14
v_gene: TRBV9